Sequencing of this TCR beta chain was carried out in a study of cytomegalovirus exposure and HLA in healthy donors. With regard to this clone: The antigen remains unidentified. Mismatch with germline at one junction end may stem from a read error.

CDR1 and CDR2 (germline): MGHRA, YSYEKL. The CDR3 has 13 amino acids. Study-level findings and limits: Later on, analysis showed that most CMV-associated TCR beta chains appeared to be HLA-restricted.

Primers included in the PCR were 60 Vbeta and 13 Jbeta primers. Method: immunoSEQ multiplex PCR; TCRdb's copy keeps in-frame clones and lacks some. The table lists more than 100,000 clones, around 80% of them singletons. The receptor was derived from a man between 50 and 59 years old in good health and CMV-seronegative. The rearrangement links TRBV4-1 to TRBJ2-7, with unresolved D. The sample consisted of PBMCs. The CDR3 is CASSQGKWHEQYF. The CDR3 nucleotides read TGCGCCAGCAGTCAAGGAAAGTGGCACGAGCAGTACTTC.